These 21 T cell receptor beta chains came from one sample sequenced in a study of blood T cell repertoires in COVID-19. Using immunoSEQ multiplex PCR, the repertoire was profiled, and TCRdb retains in-frame clones only, with some absent. The sample records over 95,000 clones, approximately 79% being singletons. Sequenced material: peripheral blood. The receptors were gathered from a woman over 75 with active or convalescent COVID-19.

A single count supports this clone. The chain links TRBV7-9 to TRBJ2-3, with 8 bases aligning to TRBD1. V shed 6 bases and J 6 bases; nucleotides not matched to a gene: 11. The CDR3 extends over 15 amino acids. Germline loops: CDR1 SEHNR, CDR2 FQNEAQ (reference sequence). CDR3 in DNA: TGTGCCAGCAGTCGGGCCCCAGGGGGCAAGGATACGCAGTATTTT. This sequence encodes CASSRAPGGKDTQYF.

This chain joins TRBV11-2 and TRBJ2-2, with D uncertain. There are 15 residues in the CDR3. The V and J ends lost 3 bases and 4 bases respectively, with 12 bases between them. CDR1 SGHAT and CDR2 FQNNGV come from the germline V gene. The DNA of the CDR3 is TGTGCCAGCAGCTTTGTCGGGTTGGGCACCGGGGAGCTGTTTTTT. The encoded protein is CASSFVGLGTGELFF. Full variable domain (remainder filled in from reference TRBV11-2 and TRBJ2-2): EAGVAQSPRYKIIEKRQSVAFWCNPISGHATLYWYQQILGQGPKLLIQFQNNGVVDDSQLPKDRFSAERLKGVDSTLKIQPAKLEDSAVYLCASSFVGLGTGELFFGEGSRLTVL.

About this clone itself: At one of its ends the junction is not consistent with the germline gene, which may arise from a read error. This chain joins TRBV5-1 and TRBJ2-1; 11 bases are a match to TRBD2. Germline assignment: CDR1 SGHRS and CDR2 YFSETQ. The CDR3 is 15 residues long. The CDR3 loop is CASSLTLAGGDEQFF. The CDR3 DNA reads as TGTGCCAGCAGCTTAACGTTAGCGGGAGGGGATGAGCAGTTCTTC.

The V call is TRBV4-3, the J call TRBJ2-5, with a tentative D call TRBD2 (6 bases). The CDR3 covers 14 residues. Germline CDR1 reads LGHNA; CDR2 reads YSLEER. Trimming removed 1 base at V and 7 bases at J, with 13 bases between. CDR3 residues: CASSQGRGDRTQYF. CDR3 in DNA: TGCGCCAGCAGCCAAGGGCGGGGAGATAGGACCCAGTACTTC.

CDR3 DNA: TGTGCCACCACCCTTTTGGACAGCTATAATTCACCCCTCCACTTT. Translation gives CATTLLDSYNSPLHF. V usage is TRBV6-5 and J usage is TRBJ1-6; D possibly corresponds to TRBD1 (6 bases). The CDR3 runs 15 residues. Germline lookup yields CDR1 MNHEY and CDR2 SVGAGI. Between the trimmed V and J ends, which lost 10 bases and 3 bases, there was a span of 16 bases.

This clone was seen more than once but under ten times. The chain combines TRBV7-9 with TRBJ1-4, with a possible D match to TRBD1 (6 bases). The ends were cut back, 4 bases at V and 7 bases at J, with 19 bases in the middle. Germline CDR1 and CDR2: SEHNR and FQNEAQ (reference sequence). The CDR3 contains 16 residues. The CDR3 nucleotides read TGTGCCAGCAGCTCTAGGGGGTCCGGGACGCGTGAAAAACTGTTTTTT. As protein: CASSSRGSGTREKLFF.

The gene calls are TRBV5-4 and TRBJ2-3; tentatively, D is TRBD1 (8 bases). V was trimmed by 4 bases and J by 2 bases, leaving 20 bases between them. The V gene's germline CDR1 is SGHNT and CDR2 YYREEE (reference sequence). This CDR3 is built from 17 residues. The CDR3 loop reads CASSPFGQGGDTDTQYF. The CDR3 region has the DNA TGTGCCAGCAGCCCCTTCGGACAGGGAGGGGACACAGATACGCAGTATTTT.

The chain combines TRBV3-1 (or the pseudogene TRBV3-2) with TRBJ2-7; D possibly corresponds to TRBD2 (6 bases). CDR3 length equals 15 residues. V shed 3 bases and J shed 6 bases, with 18 bases lying between them. Germline assignment: CDR1 LGHDT and CDR2 YNNKEL (reference sequence). The CDR3 is CASSHTFAQGGEQYF. The CDR3 DNA is TGTGCCAGCAGCCACACGTTCGCCCAGGGAGGCGAGCAGTACTTC.

The chain is built from TRBV7-2 and TRBJ2-1, with 10 bases aligning to TRBD2. V gave up 5 bases and J gave up 5 bases; unmatched junction bases: 6. The CDR3 covers 15 residues. Germline-derived CDR1 and CDR2 are SGHTA and FQGNSA. CDR3 sequence reads: CASSLRLAGNNEQFF. The CDR3 DNA reads TGTGCCAGCAGCCTTAGACTAGCGGGTAACAATGAGCAGTTCTTC. The full variable domain, rest sourced from reference TRBV7-2 and TRBJ2-1, is GAGVSQSPSNKVTEKGKDVELRCDPISGHTALYWYRQSLGQGLEFLIYFQGNSAPDKSGLPSDRFSAERTGGSVSTLTIQRTQQEDSAVYLCASSLRLAGNNEQFFGPGTRLTVL.

V and J are TRBV6-4 and TRBJ2-3; TRBD1 is a possible D gene (6 bases). The V gene's germline CDR1 is MRHNA and CDR2 SNTAGT. This CDR3 contains 15 residues. V dropped 6 bases and J dropped 3 bases, with 16 bases sitting between them. The DNA of the CDR3 is TGTGCCAGCAGCCCCGTTGGGGGCAAAACAGATACGCAGTATTTT. Translation gives CASSPVGGKTDTQYF.

V and J are TRBV6-4 and TRBJ2-5; the match to TRBD2 covers 7 bases. Germline lookup yields CDR1 MRHNA and CDR2 SNTAGT. V lost 0 bases and J lost 3; bases outside the gene matches: 10. The CDR3 is made up of 17 amino acids. Written as DNA, the CDR3 is TGTGCCAGCAGTGACTCGACCATGGTGCTAGCGGAAGAGACCCAGTACTTC. It specifies CASSDSTMVLAEETQYF.

This clone was observed once. This sequence joins TRBV9 and TRBJ2-7; 12 positions agree with TRBD2. The V and J ends lost 4 bases and 4 bases, in that order; junction bases with no gene match: 6. The CDR3 has 15 residues. From germline, CDR1 is SGDLS and CDR2 YYNGEE. CDR3 nucleotide sequence: TGTGCCAGCAGCCACGGACTAGCGGGAACGTACGAGCAGTACTTC. This codes for CASSHGLAGTYEQYF. Combining the CDR3 with reference TRBV9 and TRBJ2-7 gives the whole variable domain DSGVTQTPKHLITATGQRVTLRCSPRSGDLSVYWYQQSLDQGLQFLIQYYNGEERAKGNILERFSAQQFPDLHSELNLSSLELGDSALYFCASSHGLAGTYEQYFGPGTRLTVT.

The rearrangement uses TRBV7-2 and TRBJ2-7; a weak D match, TRBD2 (6 bases). CDR3 length: 15 amino acids. V lost 5 bases and J 2 bases, leaving 16 bases between the germline ends. The germline V gene encodes CDR1 SGHTA and CDR2 FQGNSA. CDR3 sequence reads: CASSLSGTETYEQYF. As DNA, the CDR3 is TGTGCCAGCAGCCTCTCCGGGACTGAGACCTACGAGCAGTACTTC.

V is TRBV20-1 and J is TRBJ2-7; TRBD2 matches at 11 bases. CDR1 and CDR2 from the germline V gene are DFQATT and SNEGSKA (reference sequence). Trimming took 3 bases from V and 3 from J; bases not matched to a gene: 4. The CDR3 loop spans 14 amino acids. CDR3 amino acids: CSASSGTSGYEQYF. In DNA, the CDR3 is TGCAGTGCTAGTTCCGGGACTAGCGGCTACGAGCAGTACTTC.

V gene TRBV5-1 combines with J gene TRBJ2-7; TRBD1 matches at 11 bases. V shed 3 bases and J 4 bases; nucleotides not matched to a gene: 3. Germline CDR1 is SGHRS and CDR2 is YFSETQ. The CDR3 is 14 residues long. CDR3 sequence: CASSSDRGPYEQYF. The CDR3 DNA reads as TGCGCCAGCAGCTCGGACAGGGGGCCGTACGAGCAGTACTTC.

The V gene is TRBV28, the J gene TRBJ2-1; D perhaps matches TRBD2 (6 bases). This CDR3 has 15 residues. V lost 7 bases, J lost 4 bases, and 17 bases lay in between. The germline V gene has CDR1 MDHEN and CDR2 SYDVKM. CDR3: CASTSGTGPYNEQFF. CDR3 in DNA: TGTGCCAGCACCTCCGGGACTGGGCCTTACAATGAGCAGTTCTTC.

The chain links TRBV19 to TRBJ1-5; no clear D gene. The V end was cut by 5 bases, the J end by 7 bases, with 12 bases between. Germline V gene data show CDR1 as LNHDA and CDR2 as SQIVND (reference sequence). The CDR3 runs 13 residues. This CDR3 reads CASSAGLNQPQHF. CDR3 DNA sequence: TGTGCCAGTAGTGCGGGCCTGAACCAGCCCCAGCATTTT.

The V and J genes are TRBV9 and TRBJ2-7, with 9 positions matching TRBD2. Trimming cost V 5 bases and J 3 bases; bases outside gene matches: 9. CDR1 is SGDLS and CDR2 is YYNGEE in the germline V gene. This CDR3 has 15 residues. Here the CDR3 reads CASSPGLAKNYEQYF. In nucleotides, the CDR3 is TGTGCCAGCAGTCCCGGACTAGCGAAGAACTACGAGCAGTACTTC.

The chain carries TRBV19 and TRBJ2-5; TRBD1 aligns across 7 bases. Unmatched junction bases numbered 9, after V lost 9 bases and J lost 5 bases. This CDR3 region has 13 residues. Germline CDR1 and CDR2: LNHDA and SQIVND (reference sequence). In DNA form, the CDR3 reads TGTGCCAGCCAACGGGAACAGGGGGAGACCCAGTACTTC. It specifies CASQREQGETQYF.

The chain couples TRBV29-1 to TRBJ2-3; 10 nucleotides match TRBD1. J lost 4 bases, V lost 5 bases, and 6 bases had no gene match. Germline-derived CDR1 and CDR2 are SQVTM and ANQGSEA. The CDR3 sequence is 14 residues long. The CDR3 reads CSVRDRGIADTQYF. The DNA for the CDR3 is TGCAGCGTTAGGGACAGGGGTATCGCAGATACGCAGTATTTT.

V usage is TRBV6-1 and J usage is TRBJ2-3, with D maybe TRBD1 (6 bases). This CDR3 is 15 amino acids long. V was trimmed by 3 bases and J by 2 bases, leaving 12 bases between them. Per the germline V gene, CDR1 is MNHNS and CDR2 is SASEGT. CDR3 region: CASSENRVSTDTQYF. The CDR3 DNA reads as TGTGCCAGCAGTGAGAACAGGGTGTCCACAGATACGCAGTATTTT.